This T cell receptor (beta chain) was recorded in a study of T cells in Graves' hyperthyroidism and ophthalmopathy. Only a few counts were recorded for this clonotype. As yet, its antigen is unknown. Study results and limitations: A model using 13 V-J features told ophthalmopathy apart from stable hyperthyroidism.

The length of the CDR3 is 18 residues. The J segment lost 0 bases and the V segment lost 2 bases, leaving 6 bases of the junction unmatched. Germline CDR1 and CDR2: MNHEY and SVGEGT. RNA transcripts provided the source from which TCR beta CDR3 regions were amplified. A first-round RT-PCR of the TCR CDR3 used the HTBI primer set. Each CDR3 protein is one row after TCRdb ran MiXCR on the multiplex PCR reads. The data show approximately 610,000 distinct CDR3 sequences, with under 15% seen just once and around 4.5% held by the top ten. This TCR derives from a woman aged 40 to 50 with Graves' ophthalmopathy. This chain joins TRBV6-2 or TRBV6-3 and TRBJ1-3, with 11 bases fitting TRBD1. Input material: blood. CDR3 residues: CASSYSTGTGGSGNTIYF. The DNA of the CDR3 is TGTGCCAGCAGTTACAGCACCGGGACAGGGGGCTCTGGAAACACCATATATTTT.